A selection of T cell receptor beta chains follows, all from one sample in a study of technical replicates of blood from several donors. The repertoire was sequenced with immunoSEQ multiplex PCR; TCRdb's copy has only in-frame clones and lacks some. The sample has about 69,000 clones, around 90% seen once. Sample: PBMCs. The source is a human donor in good health. Some clones in this sample may be carry-over from other donors' samples. The CDR3 runs from the conserved cysteine through the conserved F or W. Each record gives: J gene, V gene, clone size, D gene, CDR3 protein, CDR3 DNA. D genes are given only for firm matches. Clone size is not always given. Where it is, it says once, few, many or a class for expanded clones.

J: TRBJ2-7; V: TRBV29-1; size: NA; D: TRBD2; CDR3: CSVEGSGGSYEQYF; DNA: TGCAGCGTTGAGGGGAGCGGGGGTTCCTACGAGCAGTACTTC
J: TRBJ2-1; V: TRBV6-1; size: NA; D: NA; CDR3: CASRVGLSVGNEQFF; DNA: TGTGCCAGCAGGGTAGGTCTATCCGTCGGGAATGAGCAGTTCTTC
J: TRBJ1-2; V: TRBV5-6; size: NA; D: NA; CDR3: CASSLANRVAYGYTF; DNA: TGTGCCAGCAGCTTGGCCAACAGGGTCGCCTATGGCTACACCTTC
J: TRBJ1-1; V: TRBV30; size: NA; D: NA; CDR3: CAWGSGANDGAFF; DNA: TGTGCCTGGGGCAGCGGAGCCAACGATGGAGCTTTCTTT
J: TRBJ1-2; V: TRBV5-4; size: once; D: NA; CDR3: CASSPAGGNYGYTF; DNA: TGTGCCAGCAGCCCGGCGGGTGGGAACTATGGCTACACCTTC
J: TRBJ1-2; V: TRBV4-1; size: NA; D: NA; CDR3: CASTPTSSGYGYTF; DNA: TGCGCCAGCACCCCGACCTCCTCGGGCTATGGCTACACCTTC
J: TRBJ2-5; V: TRBV7-2; size: NA; D: NA; CDR3: CASSLGGPRETQYF; DNA: TGTGCCAGCAGCTTGGGGGGGCCGAGGGAGACCCAGTACTTC
J: TRBJ1-5; V: TRBV7-9; size: NA; D: NA; CDR3: CASSLGVSGIAQPQHF; DNA: TGTGCCAGCAGCTTAGGGGTCTCGGGGATCGCTCAGCCCCAGCATTTT
J: TRBJ1-1; V: TRBV10-3; size: NA; D: NA; CDR3: CAISGAHEAFF; DNA: TGTGCCATCAGTGGGGCCCATGAAGCTTTCTTT
J: TRBJ1-2; V: TRBV29-1; size: NA; D: NA; CDR3: CSVRREHGYTF; DNA: TGCAGCGTTCGGAGGGAGCATGGCTACACCTTC
J: TRBJ2-7; V: TRBV19; size: NA; D: NA; CDR3: CASNPTVSSYEQYF; DNA: TGTGCCAGTAACCCAACAGTGAGCTCCTACGAGCAGTACTTC
J: TRBJ2-1; V: TRBV5-1; size: NA; D: NA; CDR3: CASSPNGGDEQFF; DNA: TGCGCCAGCAGCCCAAATGGGGGCGATGAGCAGTTCTTC
J: TRBJ2-5; V: TRBV10-3; size: NA; D: TRBD2; CDR3: CAISESGTSGRSGETQYF; DNA: TGTGCCATCAGTGAGTCAGGGACTAGCGGGAGGTCTGGAGAGACCCAGTACTTC
J: TRBJ2-7; V: TRBV7-6; size: NA; D: TRBD1; CDR3: CASSDRGLADEQYF; DNA: TGTGCCAGCAGCGACAGGGGATTGGCGGACGAGCAGTACTTC
J: TRBJ2-7; V: TRBV12-5; size: NA; D: NA; CDR3: CASGLVGRGYEQYF; DNA: TGTGCTAGTGGTTTGGTAGGGCGGGGCTACGAGCAGTACTTC
J: TRBJ2-5; V: TRBV4-3; size: NA; D: NA; CDR3: CASSQAYSFQETQYF; DNA: TGCGCCAGCAGCCAAGCCTACAGTTTCCAAGAGACCCAGTACTTC
J: TRBJ2-7; V: TRBV4-3; size: NA; D: NA; CDR3: CASSQDRAEGAYEQYF; DNA: TGCGCCAGCAGCCAAGATCGGGCGGAGGGAGCCTACGAGCAGTACTTC
J: TRBJ2-7; V: TRBV7-2; size: NA; D: NA; CDR3: CASSPRVSPSYEQYF; DNA: TGTGCCAGCAGCCCCCGCGTTAGCCCCTCCTACGAGCAGTACTTC
J: TRBJ2-5; V: TRBV5-1; size: NA; D: TRBD2; CDR3: CASSSGLAGAQETQYF; DNA: TGCGCCAGCAGCTCCGGACTAGCGGGGGCTCAAGAGACCCAGTACTTC
J: TRBJ2-1; V: TRBV7-3; size: NA; D: TRBD2; CDR3: CASSFLMRGAGGEQFF; DNA: TGTGCCAGCAGCTTCCTAATGCGGGGGGCCGGTGGGGAGCAGTTCTTC
J: TRBJ1-2; V: TRBV30; size: NA; D: NA; CDR3: CASNLGSHGYTF; DNA: TGTGCCTCTAACTTGGGCTCTCATGGCTACACCTTC
J: TRBJ1-3; V: TRBV7-2; size: once; D: TRBD1; CDR3: CASSTTTGIGNTIYF; DNA: TGTGCCAGCAGCACAACGACAGGGATCGGAAACACCATATATTTT
J: TRBJ2-2; V: TRBV7-9; size: NA; D: NA; CDR3: CASSLQGNTGELFF; DNA: TGTGCCAGCAGCCTCCAGGGGAACACCGGGGAGCTGTTTTTT
J: TRBJ2-5; V: TRBV29-1; size: NA; D: NA; CDR3: CSVLQGLETQYF; DNA: TGCAGCGTTCTTCAGGGGCTGGAGACCCAGTACTTC
J: TRBJ2-1; V: TRBV20-1; size: NA; D: NA; CDR3: CSAVRAGEQFF; DNA: TGCAGTGCTGTGAGAGCTGGTGAGCAGTTCTTC
J: TRBJ2-5; V: TRBV4-1; size: NA; D: NA; CDR3: CASSQGTADASRTQYF; DNA: TGCGCCAGCAGCCAAGGGACAGCGGATGCGTCGCGGACCCAGTACTTC
J: TRBJ2-4; V: TRBV19; size: NA; D: TRBD2; CDR3: CASSDRTSGALNIQYF; DNA: TGTGCCAGTAGTGACCGGACTAGCGGGGCGCTAAACATTCAGTACTTC
J: TRBJ2-7; V: TRBV9; size: NA; D: TRBD1; CDR3: CASSVGAGTGYGEQYF; DNA: TGTGCCAGCAGCGTAGGAGCCGGGACAGGGTACGGCGAGCAGTACTTC
J: TRBJ2-2; V: TRBV7-9; size: NA; D: NA; CDR3: CASSSYWTAGGELFF; DNA: TGTGCCAGCAGCTCTTATTGGACGGCGGGCGGGGAGCTGTTTTTT
J: TRBJ1-1; V: TRBV28; size: NA; D: NA; CDR3: CASSTREAEAFF; DNA: TGTGCCAGCAGTACCAGGGAGGCTGAAGCTTTCTTT
J: TRBJ1-5; V: TRBV5-4; size: NA; D: TRBD1; CDR3: CASSTGGFNQPQHF; DNA: TGTGCCAGCAGTACAGGGGGCTTCAATCAGCCCCAGCATTTT
J: TRBJ2-1; V: TRBV5-8; size: NA; D: TRBD2; CDR3: CASSLYPSGNEQFF; DNA: TGTGCCAGCAGCTTGTACCCTAGCGGGAATGAGCAGTTCTTC
J: TRBJ1-1; V: TRBV5-6; size: many; D: NA; CDR3: CASSSPGRPLNTEAFF; DNA: TGTGCCAGCAGCTCCCCGGGGAGACCGCTGAACACTGAAGCTTTCTTT
J: TRBJ2-7; V: TRBV4-3; size: NA; D: NA; CDR3: CASSQDADSSYEQYF; DNA: TGCGCCAGCAGCCAAGATGCCGACAGCTCCTACGAGCAGTACTTC
J: TRBJ1-4; V: TRBV7-2; size: NA; D: NA; CDR3: CASSLVWGGDEKLFF; DNA: TGTGCCAGCAGCTTAGTTTGGGGGGGTGATGAAAAACTGTTTTTT
J: TRBJ2-1; V: TRBV12-5; size: NA; D: TRBD1; CDR3: CASVRPGQGNNEQFF; DNA: TGTGCTAGTGTCCGACCGGGACAGGGCAACAATGAGCAGTTCTTC
J: TRBJ2-1; V: TRBV19; size: NA; D: TRBD2; CDR3: CASSTPWTSQRDEQFF; DNA: TGTGCCAGTAGTACCCCCTGGACTAGCCAGAGGGATGAGCAGTTCTTC
J: TRBJ2-6; V: TRBV7-3; size: NA; D: TRBD1; CDR3: CASSFQSTGVHSGANVLTF; DNA: TGTGCCAGCAGCTTCCAATCGACAGGGGTCCACTCTGGGGCCAACGTCCTGACTTTC
J: TRBJ2-2; V: TRBV18; size: NA; D: NA; CDR3: CASSLIGQITGELFF; DNA: TGTGCCAGCTCCCTGATCGGACAGATCACCGGGGAGCTGTTTTTT
J: TRBJ2-3; V: TRBV6-6; size: NA; D: NA; CDR3: CVTRQPFGTDTQYF; DNA: TGTGTTACCCGACAGCCTTTTGGCACAGATACGCAGTATTTT
J: TRBJ2-5; V: TRBV7-7; size: NA; D: NA; CDR3: CASSLTGGRRVETQYF; DNA: TGTGCCAGCAGCCTTACGGGGGGCCGCCGGGTGGAGACCCAGTACTTC
J: TRBJ1-5; V: TRBV6-1; size: NA; D: NA; CDR3: CASSEQSIGRESQPQHF; DNA: TGTGCCAGCAGTGAACAAAGTATAGGCAGGGAAAGTCAGCCCCAGCATTTT
J: TRBJ2-7; V: TRBV19; size: NA; D: NA; CDR3: CASSPREAGGYEQYF; DNA: TGTGCCAGTAGTCCGAGGGAGGCAGGGGGCTACGAGCAGTACTTC
J: TRBJ2-3; V: TRBV10-3; size: NA; D: NA; CDR3: CAISERGGPDTQYF; DNA: TGTGCCATCAGTGAGAGGGGGGGTCCAGATACGCAGTATTTT
J: TRBJ2-2; V: TRBV11-3; size: once; D: TRBD2; CDR3: CASSLGGRYDLGELFF; DNA: TGTGCCAGCAGCTTGGGCGGGAGGTACGACCTCGGGGAGCTGTTTTTT
J: TRBJ1-1; V: TRBV25-1; size: NA; D: NA; CDR3: CASSEFEGLNTEAFF; DNA: TGTGCCAGCAGTGAATTTGAGGGCCTGAACACTGAAGCTTTCTTT
J: TRBJ2-5; V: TRBV9; size: NA; D: TRBD2; CDR3: CASSPGTSGRTQYF; DNA: TGTGCCAGCAGCCCCGGGACTAGCGGGAGGACTCAGTACTTC
J: TRBJ2-1; V: TRBV10-2; size: NA; D: NA; CDR3: CATSQGGEQFF; DNA: TGCGCCACTTCCCAGGGGGGTGAGCAGTTCTTC
J: TRBJ2-2; V: TRBV4-3; size: NA; D: NA; CDR3: CASSQDNTNTGELFF; DNA: TGCGCCAGCAGCCAAGATAATACGAACACCGGGGAGCTGTTTTTT
J: TRBJ2-1; V: TRBV7-2; size: NA; D: TRBD2; CDR3: CASSTRPSGVYNEQFF; DNA: TGTGCCAGCAGCACTCGGCCTAGCGGGGTATACAATGAGCAGTTCTTC
J: TRBJ2-3; V: TRBV7-2; size: many; D: NA; CDR3: CASSLVAGSTDTQYF; DNA: TGTGCCAGCAGCTTAGTTGCCGGGAGCACAGATACGCAGTATTTT